The 22 T cell receptor beta chains given below trace back to one sample, sequenced in a study of cytomegalovirus exposure and HLA in healthy donors. PCR primers comprised 60 Vbeta and 13 Jbeta primers. The table came from immunoSEQ multiplex PCR; TCRdb's copy has only in-frame clones and leaves some out. The table lists about 40,000 clones, 60% to 75% of them singletons. Specimen: PBMCs. These receptors were collected from a man in his forties in good health and CMV-seronegative.

The gene calls are TRBV7-9 and TRBJ1-1, with D unclear. The CDR3 sequence is 14 residues long. The V and J ends lost 2 bases and 1 base respectively, with 8 bases between them. CDR1 and CDR2 (germline): SEHNR, FQNEAQ (reference sequence). In nucleotides, the CDR3 is TGTGCCAGCAGCTTACCCAGTGGGAACACTGAAGCTTTCTTT. Translation gives CASSLPSGNTEAFF.

A few counts support this clone. The rearrangement uses TRBV7-9 and TRBJ1-6; 8 bases map to TRBD1. CDR3 length: 15 amino acids. Looked up from germline, CDR1 is SEHNR and CDR2 is FQNEAQ (reference sequence). V lost 5 bases, J lost 5 bases, and 5 bases stayed unmatched. CDR3 nucleotides: TGTGCCAGCAGCATAAGACAGGGGAATAATTCACCCCTCCACTTT. Translation: CASSIRQGNNSPLHF.

V usage is TRBV27 and J usage is TRBJ1-3; 10 bases are shared with TRBD1. This CDR3 contains 13 residues. Germline V CDR1 and CDR2: MNHEY, SMNVEV (reference sequence). After removal of 10 bases from V and 7 bases from J, the junction contained 7 bases not matched to a gene. CDR3 coding DNA: TGTGCCAAAAAGCGGACAGGGGGGAACACCATATATTTT. The encoded protein is CAKKRTGGNTIYF.

This rearrangement joins TRBV6-1 to TRBJ1-4; tentative D call: TRBD1 (6 bases). The CDR3 covers 15 residues. CDR1 and CDR2 (germline): MNHNS, SASEGT. V dropped 4 bases and J dropped 2 bases, with 11 bases sitting between them. The DNA of the CDR3 is TGTGCCAGCAGTGTCAGGGGAGGGACTAATGAAAAACTGTTTTTT. Encoded protein: CASSVRGGTNEKLFF.

This sequence joins TRBV4-3 and TRBJ1-1, with 10 bases fitting TRBD1. V lost 3 bases to trimming and J lost 4 bases; unmatched junction nucleotides: 8. The germline CDR1 and CDR2 sequences are LGHNA and YSLEER. This CDR3 is built from 16 residues. The chain's CDR3 is CASSQRQGASFTEAFF. CDR3 coding DNA: TGCGCCAGCAGCCAGAGACAGGGGGCGAGTTTCACTGAAGCTTTCTTT.

Comments on this clone: Mismatch with germline at one junction end may stem from a read error. The chain uses TRBV7-7 and TRBJ2-3; 7 bases agree with TRBD2. This CDR3 contains 19 residues. CDR1 SSHAT and CDR2 FNYEAQ come from the germline V gene (reference sequence). CDR3 in DNA: TGTGCTAGCAGCCCACGACCCCCGTCGCTTAGCGGGAGCACAGATACGCAGTATTTT. Protein sequence: CASSPRPPSLSGSTDTQYF.

The chain couples TRBV2 to TRBJ2-7, with TRBD1 identical over 8 bases. The CDR3 is 14 residues long. Germline lookup yields CDR1 SNHLY and CDR2 FYNNEI. The junction had 14 bases not matched to a gene; V was cut back by 11 bases and J by 5 bases. CDR3: CARQRGQGANEQYF. The CDR3 DNA follows: TGTGCCCGACAACGGGGGCAGGGGGCAAACGAGCAGTACTTC.

As regards this clone: The sample holds other DNA sequences that translate to the same CDR3. The genes are TRBV30 and TRBJ2-2; possible D gene TRBD1, 6 bases. Germline lookup yields CDR1 GTSNPN and CDR2 SVGIG (reference sequence). Trimming took off 3 bases at V and 1 base at J, with 9 bases between the two ends. The CDR3 consists of 14 residues. The CDR3 nucleotides read TGTGCCTGGAGCCCGACAGGGAACACCGGGGAGCTGTTTTTT. Its protein is CAWSPTGNTGELFF.

The V and J genes are TRBV5-4 and TRBJ2-1, with 8 nucleotides matching TRBD2. The CDR3 loop spans 15 amino acids. Germline lookup yields CDR1 SGHNT and CDR2 YYREEE (reference sequence). V lost 0 bases, J lost 9 bases, and 8 bases stayed unmatched. CDR3 nucleotide sequence: TGTGCCAGCAGCTTGGCCGGGATAGCGGGGATTGAGCAGTTCTTC. Its translation is CASSLAGIAGIEQFF.

This chain uses TRBV29-1 with TRBJ2-2; 9 nucleotides agree with TRBD1. Germline V lookup: CDR1 SQVTM, CDR2 ANQGSEA. J was trimmed by 0 bases and V by 3 bases; bases with no gene match: 2. The CDR3 has 15 residues. This chain's CDR3 is CSVEGQGPNTGELFF. The CDR3 coding sequence is TGCAGCGTTGAGGGACAGGGTCCGAACACCGGGGAGCTGTTTTTT.

The chain combines TRBV5-4 with TRBJ1-5; D remains ambiguous. In germline, CDR1 is SGHNT, CDR2 YYREEE (reference sequence). V was clipped by 0 bases and J by 5 bases, with 9 bases between them. This CDR3 is 14 amino acids long. This chain's CDR3 is CASSLAGVDQPQHF. The CDR3 DNA sequence: TGTGCCAGCAGCTTGGCCGGGGTGGATCAGCCCCAGCATTTT.

This clone was seen just once. CDR3 in DNA: TGTGCCTGGAGTGTAGTGGAGGGCAATGAGCAGTTCTTC. Residues: CAWSVVEGNEQFF. This chain joins TRBV30 and TRBJ2-1, with D possibly matching TRBD2 (6 bases). Germline CDR1 GTSNPN, CDR2 SVGIG (reference sequence). The CDR3 has 13 amino acids. The V end lost 0 bases, the J end lost 6 bases, and 9 bases lay between the germline ends.

The rearrangement links TRBV2 to TRBJ1-1; TRBD1 matches at 7 bases. From germline, CDR1 is SNHLY and CDR2 FYNNEI. This CDR3 comprises 15 residues. V lost 5 bases and J lost 1; bases outside the gene matches: 7. The DNA for the CDR3 is TGTGCCAGCAGTCCAGGACAGGCTGCGAACACTGAAGCTTTCTTT. Amino acids: CASSPGQAANTEAFF.

CDR3 nucleotides: TGTGCCTGGAGTCCCCGGACAGGGGGCAATTCACCCCTCCACTTT. It specifies CAWSPRTGGNSPLHF. The V call is TRBV30, the J call TRBJ1-6; 11 bases are a match to TRBD1. CDR1 and CDR2 (germline): GTSNPN, SVGIG (reference sequence). This CDR3 contains 15 residues. The V and J ends lost 2 bases and 7 bases, in that order; junction bases with no gene match: 4.

This clone was seen more than once but under ten times. In the same sample, other DNA sequences code for this CDR3. The rearrangement uses TRBV28 and TRBJ1-2; 7 positions match TRBD1. J gave up 2 bases and V 8 bases, and 11 bases lay outside the gene matches. This CDR3 contains 15 residues. Per the germline V gene, CDR1 is MDHEN and CDR2 is SYDVKM. CDR3 amino acids: CASGPFSTGNYGYTF. DNA of the CDR3: TGTGCCAGCGGGCCTTTCTCGACAGGGAACTATGGCTACACCTTC.

This clone was counted between two and nine times. CDR3 sequence: CASSAGQYNSPLHF. CDR3 DNA: TGTGCCAGCAGTGCGGGACAATATAATTCACCCCTCCACTTT. V is TRBV6-1 and J is TRBJ1-6; D perhaps matches TRBD1 (6 bases). V was pared by 4 bases and J by 4 bases, with 8 bases between. CDR3 length: 14 residues. Germline V gene sequence: CDR1 MNHNS, CDR2 SASEGT.

In its sample, this clone was seen a few times. The genes are TRBV7-8 and TRBJ1-6; 9 bases map to TRBD1. The V segment lost 2 bases and the J segment 9 bases; nucleotides outside the gene matches: 8. CDR1 SGHVS and CDR2 FQNEAQ come from the germline V gene. CDR3 size: 16 residues. The CDR3: CASSLWVGQGTSPLHF. In nucleotides, the CDR3 is TGTGCCAGCAGCTTATGGGTGGGACAGGGTACTTCACCCCTCCACTTT.

The V call is TRBV9, the J call TRBJ1-5; 7 bases fit TRBD1. The CDR3 extends over 14 amino acids. The V segment lost 2 bases and the J segment 3 bases; nucleotides outside the gene matches: 2. Germline V gives CDR1 SGDLS, CDR2 YYNGEE. The CDR3 here is CASSVGTVNQPQHF. The CDR3 DNA is TGTGCCAGCAGCGTGGGGACAGTCAATCAGCCCCAGCATTTT.

The V gene is TRBV7-2, the J gene TRBJ1-1, with D hard to call. The CDR3 extends over 13 amino acids. Deletions cut 3 bases from V and 6 bases from J, with 11 bases between. Germline CDR1 and CDR2: SGHTA and FQGNSA. The CDR3 loop reads CASSLYTRPEAFF. Here the CDR3 DNA reads TGTGCCAGCAGCTTGTACACACGTCCTGAAGCTTTCTTT.

Written as DNA, the CDR3 is TGTGCCAGCTCAGGCGCAGGGGCTGGAAACACCATATATTTT. It yields the protein CASSGAGAGNTIYF. The V gene is TRBV18, the J gene TRBJ1-3; a weak D match, TRBD1 (6 bases). Trimming pared 5 bases from V and 2 bases from J, leaving 10 bases between. Germline V CDR1 and CDR2: KGHSH, LQKENI. The CDR3 has 14 amino acids.

This clone was seen a few times. The chain carries TRBV5-1 and TRBJ2-1; D not certain. The CDR3 is 16 residues long. Germline V gene sequence: CDR1 SGHRS, CDR2 YFSETQ. V dropped 4 bases and J dropped 0 bases, with 14 bases sitting between them. In DNA, the CDR3 is TGCGCCAGCAGCCAGAGGATCCTAAACTCCTACAATGAGCAGTTCTTC. Its protein is CASSQRILNSYNEQFF.

The J gene is TRBJ1-1, the V gene TRBV11-2; 11 bases are shared with TRBD1. The CDR3 length is 15 residues. After removal of 3 bases from V and 10 bases from J, the junction contained 10 bases not matched to a gene. CDR1 and CDR2 from the germline V gene are SGHAT and FQNNGV. For the CDR3, the DNA is TGTGCCAGCAGCTTCTCTCCGGGACAGGGGGGGGGAGCTTTCTTT. Translating it yields CASSFSPGQGGGAFF.